A selection of T cell receptor beta chains follows, all from one sample in a study of blood T cell repertoires in COVID-19. Sequencing was performed with immunoSEQ multiplex PCR; in TCRdb, only in-frame clones are kept and a portion is missing. The table has 230,000 or so clones, about 87% seen once. The material sequenced was PBMCs or T cells enriched from blood (not recorded which). The receptors derive from a woman aged 25 to 39 who had recovered from COVID-19. CDR3s include the opening cysteine and the closing phenylalanine or tryptophan. A D gene is named only where the DNA matches it firmly. The listing skips clone size in some rows; elsewhere it reads once, few, many or a size class.

V	D	size	J	CDR3	DNA
TRBV5-4	-	-	TRBJ2-1	CASSLEMVTENEQFF	TGTGCCAGCAGCTTGGAAATGGTCACGGAGAATGAGCAGTTCTTC
TRBV18	-	-	TRBJ2-5	CASSPVDSPSETQYF	TGTGCCAGCTCACCAGTGGACAGCCCTTCGGAGACCCAGTACTTC
TRBV19	TRBD2	once	TRBJ2-5	CASSTTSGGAETQYF	TGTGCCAGTAGTACGACTAGCGGGGGGGCAGAGACCCAGTACTTC
TRBV9	TRBD1	-	TRBJ2-1	CASSSRPTGGNYNEQFF	TGTGCCAGCAGCTCGAGACCGACAGGGGGGAACTACAATGAGCAGTTCTTC
TRBV3-1/TRBV3-2	-	-	TRBJ1-2	CASSQGGVNYGYTF	TGTGCCAGCAGCCAGGGAGGGGTTAACTATGGCTACACCTTC
TRBV14	-	-	TRBJ2-3	CASSQNDGSTDTQYF	TGTGCCAGCAGCCAAAATGACGGGAGCACAGATACGCAGTATTTT
TRBV19	TRBD1	once	TRBJ1-6	CASSISLGTGDSPLHF	TGTGCCAGTAGTATTTCGCTTGGGACAGGGGATTCACCCCTCCACTTT
TRBV5-1	-	-	TRBJ2-7	CASSSGGQAPYEQYF	TGCGCCAGCAGCTCAGGGGGGCAGGCCCCCTACGAGCAGTACTTC
TRBV11-3	-	-	TRBJ2-1	CASSLNSHNEQFF	TGTGCCAGCAGCTTAAACAGCCACAATGAGCAGTTCTTC
TRBV11-1	-	-	TRBJ2-7	CASSLGWAGIPYEQYF	TGTGCCAGCAGCTTAGGTTGGGCAGGGATCCCCTACGAGCAGTACTTC
TRBV6-2/TRBV6-3	TRBD2	once	TRBJ2-3	CASSWGREDTQYF	TGTGCCAGCAGCTGGGGGAGGGAAGATACGCAGTATTTT
TRBV9	TRBD2	-	TRBJ2-5	CASSVGASGKETQYF	TGTGCCAGCAGCGTAGGGGCTAGCGGGAAGGAGACCCAGTACTTC
TRBV2	-	-	TRBJ1-1	CASSEQGRTEAFF	TGTGCCAGCAGTGAACAGGGGAGAACTGAAGCTTTCTTT
TRBV4-1	-	-	TRBJ1-6	CASSQVSPKSNSPLHF	TGCGCCAGCAGCCAAGTGTCCCCGAAGAGTAATTCACCCCTCCACTTT
TRBV9	-	-	TRBJ2-3	CASSVDLLADTQYF	TGTGCCAGCAGCGTAGATCTTCTCGCAGATACGCAGTATTTT
TRBV11-2	-	-	TRBJ2-5	CASSLDRGETQYF	TGTGCCAGCAGCTTAGATAGGGGGGAGACCCAGTACTTC
TRBV15	TRBD1	-	TRBJ1-6	CATSRGTGFNSPLHF	TGTGCCACCAGCAGGGGGACAGGGTTTAATTCACCCCTCCACTTT
TRBV6-5	-	-	TRBJ2-2	CATQTALTIGELFF	TGTGCCACCCAGACCGCCCTGACTATCGGGGAGCTGTTTTTT
TRBV3-1/TRBV3-2	-	-	TRBJ2-1	CASRKGGEQFF	TGTGCCAGCAGGAAGGGCGGGGAGCAGTTCTTC
TRBV4-3	-	-	TRBJ1-4	CASSQAWATNEKLFF	TGCGCCAGCAGCCAAGCGTGGGCAACAAATGAAAAACTGTTTTTT
TRBV7-2	-	-	TRBJ1-5	CASSQQGQFNQPQHF	TGTGCCAGCAGCCAACAGGGTCAATTCAATCAGCCCCAGCATTTT
TRBV11-2	TRBD2	medium-sized	TRBJ2-1	CASSLGIGTSGLNEQFF	TGTGCCAGCAGCTTAGGTATCGGGACTAGCGGGTTAAATGAGCAGTTCTTC
TRBV28	TRBD1	-	TRBJ2-1	CASRFDRANEQFF	TGTGCCAGCAGGTTTGACAGGGCTAATGAGCAGTTCTTC
TRBV5-1	-	-	TRBJ1-2	CASSPGLYGYTF	TGCGCCAGCAGCCCAGGGCTCTATGGCTACACCTTC
TRBV6-2/TRBV6-3	TRBD1	-	TRBJ1-6	CASSSGGQGSIYNSPLHF	TGTGCCAGCAGTTCCGGGGGACAGGGGTCGATCTATAATTCACCCCTCCACTTT
TRBV6-2/TRBV6-3	TRBD1	once	TRBJ1-1	CASSYGAGGHSTEAFF	TGTGCCAGCAGTTACGGGGCAGGGGGCCATAGCACTGAAGCTTTCTTT
TRBV5-6	-	-	TRBJ1-6	CASRRAGNSPLHF	TGTGCCAGCAGGAGGGCAGGCAATTCACCCCTCCACTTT
TRBV10-3	TRBD1	-	TRBJ1-2	CAISEVSGGSPYGYTF	TGTGCCATCAGTGAGGTATCAGGGGGGAGTCCCTATGGCTACACCTTC
TRBV7-3	TRBD2	-	TRBJ2-3	CASMRSGTTTDTQYF	TGTGCCAGCATGAGATCCGGGACTACCACAGATACGCAGTATTTT
TRBV14	-	-	TRBJ1-4	CASSQRQQGPDEKLFF	TGTGCCAGCAGCCAACGCCAACAGGGTCCCGATGAAAAACTGTTTTTT
TRBV7-8	-	-	TRBJ2-5	CASGGAEGETQYF	TGTGCCAGCGGTGGGGCGGAAGGGGAGACCCAGTACTTC
TRBV19	-	many	TRBJ2-1	CASTILMGARDSPTIPYNEQFF	TGTGCCAGTACCATTTTAATGGGGGCTAGAGACAGCCCGACAATCCCTTACAATGAGCAGTTCTTC
TRBV9	TRBD2	-	TRBJ2-5	CASSAPLIQRGDQETQYF	TGTGCCAGCAGCGCCCCCCTAATCCAGCGGGGGGACCAAGAGACCCAGTACTTC
TRBV6-2/TRBV6-3	-	once	TRBJ1-2	CASSTGANYGYTF	TGTGCCAGCAGTACCGGGGCTAACTATGGCTACACCTTC
TRBV14	-	-	TRBJ2-5	CASSLKETQYF	TGTGCCAGCAGCCTTAAAGAGACCCAGTACTTC
TRBV14	-	-	TRBJ1-1	CASSQVRVHNTEAFF	TGTGCCAGCAGCCAAGTCAGGGTCCATAACACTGAAGCTTTCTTT
TRBV5-6	TRBD1	-	TRBJ1-4	CASSRRGPNEKLFF	TGTGCCAGCAGCCGCAGGGGGCCGAATGAAAAACTGTTTTTT